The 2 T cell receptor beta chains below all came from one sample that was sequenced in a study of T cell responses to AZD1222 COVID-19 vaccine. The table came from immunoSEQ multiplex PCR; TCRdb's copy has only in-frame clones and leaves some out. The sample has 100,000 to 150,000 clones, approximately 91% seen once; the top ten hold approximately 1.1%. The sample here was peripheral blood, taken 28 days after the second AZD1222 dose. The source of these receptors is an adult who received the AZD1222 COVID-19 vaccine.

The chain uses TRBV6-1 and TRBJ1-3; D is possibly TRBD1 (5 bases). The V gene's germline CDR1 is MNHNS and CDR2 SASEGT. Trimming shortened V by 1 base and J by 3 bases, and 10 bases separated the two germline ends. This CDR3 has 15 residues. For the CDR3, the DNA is TGTGCCAGCAGTGAAGGGGTAGGGGTTGGAAACACCATATATTTT. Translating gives CASSEGVGVGNTIYF.

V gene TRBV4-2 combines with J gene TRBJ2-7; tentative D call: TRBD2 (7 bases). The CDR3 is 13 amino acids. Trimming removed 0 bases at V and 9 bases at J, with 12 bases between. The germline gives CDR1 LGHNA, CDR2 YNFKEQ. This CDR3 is CASSQEFRGGQYF. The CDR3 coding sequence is TGTGCCAGCAGCCAAGAGTTTAGGGGGGGGCAGTACTTC.